This T cell receptor beta chain is from a study of CD8+ T cells in alopecia areata. For the study at large: Tofacitinib was taken orally by treated patients, and the dose was 5 to 10 mg twice daily.

In germline, CDR1 is LNHDA, CDR2 SQIVND (reference sequence). V was cut by 8 bases and J by 0 bases, with 11 bases left in between. This CDR3 is 13 amino acids long. Reverse transcribed after extraction, RNA yielded cDNA as the sequencing template. Sequencing was performed with immunoSEQ multiplex PCR; in TCRdb, only in-frame clones are kept and a portion is missing. The sample includes 150,000 to 200,000 clones, about 60% of them seen just once. The receptor comes from a human donor with alopecia areata. The rearrangement joins TRBV19 to TRBJ2-7; tentative D call: TRBD1 (5 bases). Sequencing used CD4+ T cells sorted from blood, obtained at week 0. The CDR3 here is CASGKGISYEQYF. DNA of the CDR3: TGTGCCAGTGGGAAGGGGATCTCCTACGAGCAGTACTTC.